This T cell receptor beta chain was identified during a study of T cell changes during pregnancy in multiple sclerosis (dated by TCRdb to the late 2010s). Background on the whole study: Changes in the T cell repertoire over the course of pregnancy were examined in this study in women with multiple sclerosis.

Library preparation was by the immunoSEQ multiplex PCR assay. TCRdb retrieved this table from immuneACCESS and kept in-frame rearrangements only. Not all clones are present; in checked studies, unresolved V genes account for under half, and no reason is known for the remainder. The sample table shows 90,000 to 120,000 clones, and around 93% are seen once. The top ten constitute roughly 0.82% of the sample. Remarks on this clone: There is no known antigen for this receptor. Qualities for individual bases were not recorded, and no much larger clone is one base off.

Taken from cysteine to phenylalanine, the CDR3 has 13 residues. Left in the record is the CDR3 DNA by itself, 39 bases read in frame from the first base. V is clipped by 0 bases and J by 5 bases, and the sequence between their germline boundaries is 6 bases long. The germline V gene (reference sequence) specifies SGHKS as CDR1 and YYEKEE as CDR2. The sequence is built from TRBV5-5 and TRBJ1-5; too little of a D gene remains to name it. The sample in question was peripheral blood, obtained in the third trimester of pregnancy. This sequence was found in a female donor in good health, enrolled as a control in a pregnancy study. Here the CDR3 is given as CASSLADYQPQHF. The DNA reads TGTGCCAGCAGCTTGGCAGATTATCAGCCCCAGCATTTT.